Described below is a single T cell receptor (beta chain) sequence and its context. As yet, its antigen is unknown. This entry belongs to a study of cytomegalovirus exposure and HLA in healthy donors. Whole-study context: HLA-typed donors contributed 80 million or so unique TCRs, which were held in an early data release. General observations from the study: Within an earlier analysis, most TCR beta V segments proved productive either about 87% or about 30% of the time. Indistinguishable V segments such as TRBV6-2 and TRBV6-3 were excluded.

Trimming removed 6 bases at V and 6 bases at J, with 18 bases between. Germline CDR1 reads MNHEY; CDR2 reads SVGAGI. This CDR3 comprises 15 residues. PCR involved 60 Vbeta and 13 Jbeta primers. Assay: immunoSEQ multiplex PCR; the TCRdb copy retains only in-frame clones and omits some. There are under 85,000 clones in the sample; 78% occur only once, and 1.5% to 2% lies in the top ten. Sequences were obtained from PBMCs. This chain joins TRBV6-5 and TRBJ1-5, with D maybe TRBD1 (6 bases). This TCR derives from a middle-aged man in good health and CMV-seronegative. The CDR3 region is CASSRTDADRQPQHF. The CDR3 region has the DNA TGTGCCAGCAGCCGGACAGATGCTGACCGTCAGCCCCAGCATTTT.